Reported below is one T cell receptor (beta chain). The CDR3 extends over 13 amino acids. Germline V gene data show CDR1 as SGDLS and CDR2 as YYNGEE. V trimming: 5 bases; J trimming: 2 bases; junction bases outside the gene matches: 3. This sample is drawn from a study of ipilimumab plus nivolumab after autologous stem cell transplantation. Study context: A median of roughly 8 nivolumab and 4 to 6 ipilimumab doses were given.

Libraries were prepared by immunoSEQ multiplex PCR; TCRdb keeps only in-frame clonotypes and omits some of them. In the table there are tens of thousands of clones, 70% to 90% of which are singletons. Patients got ipilimumab 1 mg/kg beginning 14 to 28 days post-transplant. Through week 26, nivolumab 3 mg/kg IV was given weeks 1, 4, 7, 10, then biweekly. V and J are TRBV9 and TRBJ1-2; 7 bases map to TRBD1. The TCR was taken from a male donor with multiple myeloma. The sequences come from PBMCs, collected in a trial of ipilimumab plus nivolumab as post-transplant consolidation. The CDR3 sequence: CASRRDSNYGYTF. The CDR3 DNA sequence: TGTGCCAGCAGGAGGGACAGCAACTATGGCTACACCTTC.